The 29 T cell receptor beta chains below all came from one sample that was sequenced in a study of cytomegalovirus exposure and HLA in healthy donors. PCR employed 60 Vbeta and 13 Jbeta primers. Using immunoSEQ multiplex PCR, the repertoire was profiled, and TCRdb retains in-frame clones only, with some absent. This sample has approximately 180,000 clones; roughly 80% occur once, and the top ten carry 6% to 7.5%. Input material: PBMCs. These receptors were taken from a man aged 25 to 40 in good health and CMV-seropositive.

The chain has TRBV6-1 and TRBJ2-5; D is ambiguous. V was trimmed by 4 bases and J by 2 bases, leaving 8 bases between them. The CDR3 runs to 13 residues. Looked up from germline, CDR1 is MNHNS and CDR2 is SASEGT. As DNA, the CDR3 is TGTGCCAGCAGTGGGCCTAGGCAAGAGACCCAGTACTTC. Translated, it gives CASSGPRQETQYF.

This sequence joins TRBV7-6 and TRBJ2-3, with 11 bases identical to TRBD2. The junction had 5 bases not matched to a gene; V was cut back by 3 bases and J by 0 bases. Germline CDR1 reads SGHVS; CDR2 reads FNYEAQ. CDR3 length: 17 amino acids. Here the CDR3 DNA reads TGTGCCAGCAGCTTGTCTAGCGGGAGGACTAGCACAGATACGCAGTATTTT. Its translation is CASSLSSGRTSTDTQYF.

The CDR3 region has the DNA TGTGCCAGCAGTGAAAGCCCCCGAAACACTGAAGCTTTCTTT. It specifies CASSESPRNTEAFF. The V and J genes are TRBV2 and TRBJ1-1, with unresolved D. In germline, CDR1 is SNHLY, CDR2 FYNNEI. The ends were cut back, 2 bases at V and 2 bases at J, with 9 bases in the middle. CDR3 length: 14 amino acids.

The genes are TRBV5-6 and TRBJ2-1, with D perhaps matching TRBD1 (5 bases). Trimming took 2 bases from V and 0 from J, leaving 6 bases between them. The CDR3 covers 14 residues. Germline-derived CDR1 and CDR2 are SGHDT and YYEEEE. The CDR3 loop is CASSFRDSYNEQFF. The CDR3 DNA follows: TGTGCCAGCAGCTTCAGGGACTCCTACAATGAGCAGTTCTTC.

The CDR3 coding sequence is TGTGCCAGCAGCTCGGGACAGGGTCGCCTGGGCAATCAGCCCCAGCATTTT. This translates into CASSSGQGRLGNQPQHF. The V and J genes are TRBV5-6 and TRBJ1-5; 9 nucleotides align to TRBD1. This CDR3 is 17 amino acids long. With V trimmed by 3 bases and J by 2 bases, 9 bases remained unmatched. Germline assignment: CDR1 SGHDT and CDR2 YYEEEE.

This clone was observed once. This sequence joins TRBV30 and TRBJ2-5; perhaps TRBD2 as D (5 bases). The DNA end favors TRBJ2-7, so the J call may be wrong. Looked up from germline, CDR1 is GTSNPN and CDR2 is SVGIG (reference sequence). The CDR3 runs 14 residues. Written as DNA, the CDR3 is TGTGCCTGGAGTGTACTCGGACTGATCTACGAGCAGTACTTC. The encoded protein is CAWSVLGLIYEQYF.

The CDR3 coding sequence is TGTGCCAGCAGTGACTTACTGGGTGGAGCGGCTTTCTTT. Translated: CASSDLLGGAAFF. J is TRBJ1-1 and V is TRBV2; no firm D call. This CDR3 is 13 amino acids long. The V gene lost 3 bases and the J gene lost 11 bases, with 16 bases spanning the gap. Germline CDR1 reads SNHLY; CDR2 reads FYNNEI.

The chain recombines TRBV5-6 with TRBJ2-5, with 8 bases fitting TRBD2. Gene TRBJ2-7 matches the end of the DNA better, so the J call may be wrong. Germline V gene sequence: CDR1 SGHDT, CDR2 YYEEEE. This CDR3 is built from 16 residues. The CDR3 loop reads CASSSWGAGGSYEQYF. In nucleotides, the CDR3 is TGTGCCAGCAGTTCCTGGGGGGCGGGAGGATCCTACGAGCAGTACTTC.

The V gene is TRBV29-1, the J gene TRBJ2-7, with 14 bases that match TRBD2. Germline CDR1 and CDR2: SQVTM and ANQGSEA. The ends lost 7 bases at V and 5 bases at J; junction bases unmatched: 7. The CDR3 is 14 amino acids. The CDR3: CSARLAGGQNEQYF. CDR3 nucleotide sequence: TGCAGCGCCCGACTAGCGGGAGGGCAAAACGAGCAGTACTTC.

The chain has TRBV14 and TRBJ2-3; D possibly corresponds to TRBD2 (5 bases). This CDR3 region has 15 residues. V lost 1 base to trimming and J lost 6 bases, with 14 bases between them. Germline V CDR1 and CDR2: SGHDN, FVKESK. CDR3 in amino acids: CASSQAWRYWDTQYF. CDR3 nucleotide sequence: TGTGCCAGCAGCCAAGCGTGGAGGTATTGGGATACGCAGTATTTT.

This chain links TRBV6-6 with TRBJ2-1; the match to TRBD1 covers 9 bases. CDR1 is MNHNY and CDR2 is SVGAGI in the germline V gene (reference sequence). The CDR3 is 15 residues long. V was pared by 6 bases and J by 1 base, with 4 bases of the junction left unmatched. The CDR3, as DNA: TGTGCCAGCAGCCTTGACAGGGGGTCCTACAATGAGCAGTTCTTC. The encoded protein is CASSLDRGSYNEQFF.

The table lists this clone with a few counts. CDR3 coding DNA: TGCGCCAGCAGCCAAAACCTTAGAGCGGACAGGCTCGCTAACTATGGCTACACCTTC. The encoded protein is CASSQNLRADRLANYGYTF. This rearrangement joins TRBV4-1 to TRBJ1-2, with 7 nucleotides matching TRBD1. Looked up from germline, CDR1 is MGHRA and CDR2 is YSYEKL. Trimming removed 2 bases from V and 0 bases from J; junction bases left unmatched: 15. The length of the CDR3 is 19 residues.

The chain is built from TRBV6-6 and TRBJ2-5, with a weak D call TRBD1 (6 bases). V gave up 2 bases and J gave up 1 base, with 11 bases separating them. Germline V gives CDR1 MNHNY, CDR2 SVGAGI (reference sequence). This CDR3 has 15 amino acids. In DNA, the CDR3 is TGTGCCAGCAGTTACGGAAGGACAGCCCAAGAGACCCAGTACTTC. Translated, it gives CASSYGRTAQETQYF.

Remarks on this clone: A read error likely explains this, since a far larger clone differs by one base. V usage is TRBV23-1 and J usage is TRBJ2-7, with D tentatively TRBD1 (6 bases). TRBV23-1 is noted as an ORF with a role that remains uncertain. CDR3 length: 15 amino acids. CDR3 nucleotides: TGCACCAGCAGTCCTCCGGGACACCAGTCCTACGAGCAGTACTTC. Translation gives CTSSPPGHQSYEQYF.

The rearrangement joins TRBV11-2 to TRBJ2-2, with D possibly being TRBD2 (5 bases). Germline V gene sequence: CDR1 SGHAT, CDR2 FQNNGV. V was clipped by 5 bases and J by 0 bases, with 10 bases between them. This CDR3 spans 15 amino acids. CDR3 in DNA: TGTGCCAGCAGCCACTCCGGGGCGAACACCGGGGAGCTGTTTTTT. Translating gives CASSHSGANTGELFF.

This clone was counted between two and nine times. The J gene is TRBJ2-7, the V gene TRBV4-3, with 9 bases lining up with TRBD2. The germline V gene has CDR1 LGHNA and CDR2 YSLEER. This CDR3 is 15 amino acids long. After removal of 3 bases from V and 3 bases from J, the junction contained 6 bases not matched to a gene. The CDR3 protein is CASSQLAGPIYEQYF. The CDR3 region has the DNA TGCGCCAGCAGCCAGCTAGCGGGACCCATCTACGAGCAGTACTTC.

This clone appeared once. The chain combines TRBV6-5 with TRBJ1-2, with D hard to call. There are 11 residues in the CDR3. Germline-derived CDR1 and CDR2 are MNHEY and SVGAGI. V gave up 7 bases and J gave up 8 bases, with 11 bases separating them. CDR3 DNA: TGTGCCAGCACGGGGATGCAGGGCTACACCTTC. It is translated as CASTGMQGYTF.

The rearrangement uses TRBV11-3 and TRBJ2-5; 7 bases agree with TRBD2. With V trimmed by 6 bases and J by 5 bases, 9 bases remained unmatched. The CDR3 contains 14 residues. CDR1 and CDR2 (germline): SGHNT, YENEEA. This CDR3 is CASSFAGEVETQYF. CDR3 coding DNA: TGTGCCAGCAGTTTCGCGGGGGAGGTCGAGACCCAGTACTTC.

CDR3 coding DNA: TGCGCCAGCAGTCGAACAGGGGGTTCAACCTACGAGCAGTACTTC. It specifies CASSRTGGSTYEQYF. V is TRBV5-1 and J is TRBJ2-7, with 8 bases identical to TRBD1. Germline V gene sequence: CDR1 SGHRS, CDR2 YFSETQ. V lost 5 bases, J lost 2 bases, and 9 bases stayed unmatched. This CDR3 has 15 residues.

The V call is TRBV4-2, the J call TRBJ2-5, with a weak D call TRBD1 (5 bases). Germline values: CDR1 LGHNA, CDR2 YNFKEQ. The CDR3 runs to 14 residues. V lost 1 base and J 1 base, leaving 7 bases between the germline ends. The CDR3 spells CASSQVDIQETQYF. The CDR3 DNA reads TGTGCCAGCAGCCAAGTGGACATCCAAGAGACCCAGTACTTC.

This chain uses TRBV27 with TRBJ2-1, with TRBD1 as a possible D gene (5 bases). V dropped 6 bases and J dropped 3 bases, with 12 bases sitting between them. Germline V CDR1 and CDR2: MNHEY, SMNVEV (reference sequence). The CDR3 extends over 14 amino acids. In nucleotides, the CDR3 is TGTGCCAGCAGCCCCATCGACAGCTACAATGAGCAGTTCTTC. It is translated as CASSPIDSYNEQFF.

The V and J genes are TRBV6-1 and TRBJ1-3, with D unclear. The CDR3 consists of 15 residues. Trimming shortened V by 6 bases and J by 0 bases, and 12 bases separated the two germline ends. Per the germline V gene, CDR1 is MNHNS and CDR2 is SASEGT. CDR3 sequence reads: CASRRPSGSGNTIYF. In DNA form, the CDR3 reads TGTGCCAGCAGGAGACCGTCGGGCTCTGGAAACACCATATATTTT.

The V gene is TRBV7-9, the J gene TRBJ1-1, with 8 positions matching TRBD1. The CDR3 totals 15 residues. Germline loops: CDR1 SEHNR, CDR2 FQNEAQ (reference sequence). The trim removed 5 bases at V and 5 bases at J, leaving 10 bases unmatched. The CDR3 loop reads CASSPTRQGWTEAFF. Here the CDR3 DNA reads TGTGCCAGCAGCCCTACGCGACAGGGGTGGACTGAAGCTTTCTTT.

In regard to this clone: The junction shows a germline mismatch at one end, possibly a read error. The chain carries TRBV2 and TRBJ1-2, with TRBD1 identical over 9 bases. This CDR3 has 12 residues. The V gene's germline CDR1 is SNHLY and CDR2 FYNNEI. The CDR3 spells CASRGQGVNTPF. CDR3 DNA: TGTGCCAGCAGGGGACAGGGAGTAAACACTCCCTTC.

V is TRBV2 and J is TRBJ2-7; 8 nucleotides line up with TRBD2. The CDR3 extends over 15 amino acids. Trimming cost V 4 bases and J 0 bases; bases outside gene matches: 5. CDR1 is SNHLY, CDR2 FYNNEI, per germline. The CDR3 loop reads CASSGIAGSSYEQYF. As DNA, the CDR3 is TGTGCCAGCAGTGGGATAGCGGGGAGCTCCTACGAGCAGTACTTC.

The chain employs TRBV10-2 and TRBJ1-1; possibly TRBD1 for D (6 bases). Looked up from germline, CDR1 is WSHSY and CDR2 is SAAADI. The germline V and J ends were trimmed by 0 bases and 2 bases, with 10 bases remaining between them. The CDR3 length is 15 residues. CDR3 in DNA: TGCGCCAGCAGTGAGTCGTTAGGGGGAAACACTGAAGCTTTCTTT. Protein: CASSESLGGNTEAFF.

CDR3 nucleotide sequence: TGTGCCAGCAGTGAAGTTGCAGGGGGCGGGACTGAAGCTTTCTTT. Residues: CASSEVAGGGTEAFF. V usage is TRBV6-1 and J usage is TRBJ1-1; 8 bases match TRBD1. V lost 1 base and J lost 5; bases outside the gene matches: 6. The CDR3 has 15 amino acids. The V gene's germline CDR1 is MNHNS and CDR2 SASEGT.

The chain combines TRBV25-1 with TRBJ1-2; maybe TRBD1 (5 bases). This CDR3 region has 15 residues. V lost 0 bases, J lost 6 bases, and 14 bases lay in between. Germline V lookup: CDR1 MGHDK, CDR2 SYGVNS. In DNA form, the CDR3 reads TGTGCCAGCAGTGAATATCGGGGGGATCTTAATGGCTACACCTTC. This translates into CASSEYRGDLNGYTF.

The chain combines TRBV5-1 with TRBJ1-4, with D maybe TRBD1 (5 bases). This CDR3 is built from 13 residues. Deletions cut 5 bases from V and 3 bases from J, with 8 bases between. Germline V gives CDR1 SGHRS, CDR2 YFSETQ. The CDR3 region is CASRGGANEKLFF. CDR3 nucleotides: TGCGCCAGCAGGGGGGGGGCTAATGAAAAACTGTTTTTT. The full variable domain, with the rest looked up from reference TRBV5-1 and TRBJ1-4, is KAGVTQTPRYLIKTRGQQVTLSCSPISGHRSVSWYQQTPGQGLQFLFEYFSETQRNKGNFPGRFSGRQFSNSRSEMNVSTLELGDSALYLCASRGGANEKLFFGSGTQLSVL.